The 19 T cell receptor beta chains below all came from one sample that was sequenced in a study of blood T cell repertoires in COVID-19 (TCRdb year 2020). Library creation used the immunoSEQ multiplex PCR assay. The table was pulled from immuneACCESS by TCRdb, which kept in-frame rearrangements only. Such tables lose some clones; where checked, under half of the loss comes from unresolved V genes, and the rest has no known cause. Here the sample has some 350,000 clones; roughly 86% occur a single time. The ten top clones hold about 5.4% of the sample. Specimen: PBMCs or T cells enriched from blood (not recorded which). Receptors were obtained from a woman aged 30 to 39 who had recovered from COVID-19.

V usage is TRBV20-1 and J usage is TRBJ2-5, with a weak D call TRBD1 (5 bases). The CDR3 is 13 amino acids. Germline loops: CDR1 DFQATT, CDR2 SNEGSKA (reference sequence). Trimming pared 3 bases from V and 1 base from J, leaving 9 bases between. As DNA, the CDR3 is TGCAGTGCTAGTCAGGGCGGCCAAGAGACCCAGTACTTC. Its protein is CSASQGGQETQYF.

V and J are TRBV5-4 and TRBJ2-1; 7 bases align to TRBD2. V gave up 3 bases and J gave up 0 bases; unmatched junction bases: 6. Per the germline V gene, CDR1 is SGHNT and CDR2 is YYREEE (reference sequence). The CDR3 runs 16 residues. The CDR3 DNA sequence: TGTGCCAGCAGCTCCTCTAGCGGTAGCTCCTACAATGAGCAGTTCTTC. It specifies CASSSSSGSSYNEQFF.

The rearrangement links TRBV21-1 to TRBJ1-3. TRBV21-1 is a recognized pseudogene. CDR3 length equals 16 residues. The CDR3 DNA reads TGTGCCAGCAGCAGAGACCAGGCGGGCTCTGGAAACACCATATATTTT. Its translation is CASSRDQAGSGNTIYF.

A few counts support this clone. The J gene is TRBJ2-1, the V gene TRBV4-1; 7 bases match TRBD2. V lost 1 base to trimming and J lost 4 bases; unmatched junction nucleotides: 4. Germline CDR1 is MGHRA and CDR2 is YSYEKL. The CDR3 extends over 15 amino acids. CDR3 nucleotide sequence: TGCGCCAGCAGCCAAGCGGGGGGAGAGTACAATGAGCAGTTCTTC. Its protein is CASSQAGGEYNEQFF.

CDR3 nucleotide sequence: TGTGCCAGCGGGCCAGGGGGCTATAGCAATCAGCCCCAGCATTTT. It specifies CASGPGGYSNQPQHF. The chain is built from TRBV6-5 and TRBJ1-5; 8 nucleotides match TRBD1. Germline lookup yields CDR1 MNHEY and CDR2 SVGAGI. V lost 8 bases to trimming and J lost 0 bases; unmatched junction nucleotides: 6. The CDR3 loop spans 15 amino acids.

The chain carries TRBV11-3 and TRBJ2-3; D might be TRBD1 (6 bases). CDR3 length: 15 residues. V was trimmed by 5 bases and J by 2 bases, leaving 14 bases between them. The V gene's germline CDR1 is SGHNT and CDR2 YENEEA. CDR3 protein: CASSRSRDNTDTQYF. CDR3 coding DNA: TGTGCCAGCAGCCGCTCCCGGGACAACACAGATACGCAGTATTTT.

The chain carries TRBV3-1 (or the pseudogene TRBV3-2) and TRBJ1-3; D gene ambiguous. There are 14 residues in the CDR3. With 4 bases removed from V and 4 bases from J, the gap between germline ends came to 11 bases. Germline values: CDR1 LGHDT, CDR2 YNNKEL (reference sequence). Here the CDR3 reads CASSPMGRGNTIYF. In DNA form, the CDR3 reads TGTGCCAGCAGCCCCATGGGCCGAGGAAACACCATATATTTT.

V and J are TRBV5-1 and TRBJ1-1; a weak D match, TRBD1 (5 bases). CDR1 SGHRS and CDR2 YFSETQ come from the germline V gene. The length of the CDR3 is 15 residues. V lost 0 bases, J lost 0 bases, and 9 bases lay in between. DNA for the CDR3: TGCGCCAGCAGCTTGGCGCAGGGTCTGAACACTGAAGCTTTCTTT. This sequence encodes CASSLAQGLNTEAFF.

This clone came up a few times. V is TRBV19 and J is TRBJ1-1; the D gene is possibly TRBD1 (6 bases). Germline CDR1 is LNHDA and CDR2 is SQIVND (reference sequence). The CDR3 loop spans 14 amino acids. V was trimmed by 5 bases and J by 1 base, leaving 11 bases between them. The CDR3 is CASSEGHPNTEAFF. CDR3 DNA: TGTGCCAGTAGTGAGGGACACCCGAACACTGAAGCTTTCTTT.

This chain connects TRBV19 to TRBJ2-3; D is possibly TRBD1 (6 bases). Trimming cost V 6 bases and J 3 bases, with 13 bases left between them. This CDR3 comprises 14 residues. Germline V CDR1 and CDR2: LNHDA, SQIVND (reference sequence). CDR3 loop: CASRFGRGTDTQYF. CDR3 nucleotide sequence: TGTGCCAGTAGGTTTGGCAGGGGTACAGATACGCAGTATTTT.

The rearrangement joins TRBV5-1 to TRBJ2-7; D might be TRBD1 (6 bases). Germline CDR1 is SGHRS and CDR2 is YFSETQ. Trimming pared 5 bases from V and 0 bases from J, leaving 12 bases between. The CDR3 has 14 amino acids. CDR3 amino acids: CASSPTGNSYEQYF. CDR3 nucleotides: TGCGCCAGCAGTCCTACAGGGAACTCCTACGAGCAGTACTTC.

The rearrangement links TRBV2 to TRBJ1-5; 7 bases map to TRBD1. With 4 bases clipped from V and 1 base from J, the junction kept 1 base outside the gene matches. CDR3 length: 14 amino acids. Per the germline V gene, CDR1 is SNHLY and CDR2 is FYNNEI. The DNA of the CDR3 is TGTGCCAGCAGTGTGGACAGGAGCAATCAGCCCCAGCATTTT. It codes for CASSVDRSNQPQHF. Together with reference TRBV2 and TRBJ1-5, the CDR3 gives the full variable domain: EPEVTQTPSHQVTQMGQEVILRCVPISNHLYFYWYRQILGQKVEFLVSFYNNEISEKSEIFDDQFSVERPDGSNFTLKIRSTKLEDSAMYFCASSVDRSNQPQHFGDGTRLSIL.

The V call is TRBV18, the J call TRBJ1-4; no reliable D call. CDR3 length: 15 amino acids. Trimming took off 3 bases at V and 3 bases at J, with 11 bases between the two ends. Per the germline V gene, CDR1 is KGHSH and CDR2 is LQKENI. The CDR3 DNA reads TGTGCCAGCTCACCTATGGCGGAAGCTAATGAAAAACTGTTTTTT. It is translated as CASSPMAEANEKLFF.

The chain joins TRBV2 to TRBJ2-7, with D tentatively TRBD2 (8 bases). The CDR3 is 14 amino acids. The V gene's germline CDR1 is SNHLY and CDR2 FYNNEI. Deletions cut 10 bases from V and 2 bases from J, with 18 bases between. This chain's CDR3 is CATMRGRGAYEQYF. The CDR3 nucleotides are TGTGCCACTATGAGGGGGCGGGGGGCCTACGAGCAGTACTTC.

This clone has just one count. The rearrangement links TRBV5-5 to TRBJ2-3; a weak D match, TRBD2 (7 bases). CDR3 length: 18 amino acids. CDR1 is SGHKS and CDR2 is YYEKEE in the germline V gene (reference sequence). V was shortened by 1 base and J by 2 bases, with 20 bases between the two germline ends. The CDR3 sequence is CASSLPPGGGGLTDTQYF. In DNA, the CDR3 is TGTGCCAGCAGCTTGCCCCCAGGCGGCGGGGGCCTCACAGATACGCAGTATTTT.

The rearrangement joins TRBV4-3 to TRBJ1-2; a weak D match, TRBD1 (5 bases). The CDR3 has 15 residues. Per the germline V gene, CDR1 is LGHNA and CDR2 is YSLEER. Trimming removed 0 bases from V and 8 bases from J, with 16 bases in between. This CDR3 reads CASSQELDSFYGYTF. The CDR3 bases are TGCGCCAGCAGCCAAGAGCTCGACAGCTTCTACGGCTACACCTTC.

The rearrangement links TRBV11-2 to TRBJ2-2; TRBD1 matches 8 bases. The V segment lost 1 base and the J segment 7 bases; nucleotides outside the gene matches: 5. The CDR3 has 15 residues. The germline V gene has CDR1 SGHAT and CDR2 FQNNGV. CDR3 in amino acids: CASSLVQGAFGELFF. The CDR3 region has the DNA TGTGCCAGCAGCTTAGTTCAGGGGGCATTCGGGGAGCTGTTTTTT.

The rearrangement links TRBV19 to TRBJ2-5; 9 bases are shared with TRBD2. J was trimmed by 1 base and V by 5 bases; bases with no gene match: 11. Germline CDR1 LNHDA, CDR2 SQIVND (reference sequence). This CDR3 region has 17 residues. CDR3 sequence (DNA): TGTGCCAGTAGTGAGTTGGGAGCGGGGGGACGCCAAGAGACCCAGTACTTC. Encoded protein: CASSELGAGGRQETQYF.

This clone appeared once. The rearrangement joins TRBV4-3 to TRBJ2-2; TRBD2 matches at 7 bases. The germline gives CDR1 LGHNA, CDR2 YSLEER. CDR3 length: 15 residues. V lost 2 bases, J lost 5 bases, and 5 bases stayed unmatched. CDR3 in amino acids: CASSQTYGGTGELFF. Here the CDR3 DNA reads TGCGCCAGCAGCCAAACCTACGGGGGGACCGGGGAGCTGTTTTTT.